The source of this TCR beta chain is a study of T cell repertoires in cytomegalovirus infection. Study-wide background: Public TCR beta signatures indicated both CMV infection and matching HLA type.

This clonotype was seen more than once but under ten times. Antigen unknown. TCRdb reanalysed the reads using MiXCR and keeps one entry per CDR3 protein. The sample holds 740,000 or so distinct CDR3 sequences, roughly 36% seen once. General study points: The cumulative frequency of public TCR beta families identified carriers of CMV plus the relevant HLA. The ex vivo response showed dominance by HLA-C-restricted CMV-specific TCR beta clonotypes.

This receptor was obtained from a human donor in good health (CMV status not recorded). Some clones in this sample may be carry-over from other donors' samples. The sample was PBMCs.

The CDR3 sequence: CATSDPGTGGKETQYF. The CDR3 DNA reads as TGTGCCACCAGTGACCCCGGAACAGGAGGGAAGGAGACCCAGTACTTC. The V and J genes are TRBV24-1 and TRBJ2-5; possible D gene TRBD2, 6 bases. The CDR3 has 16 amino acids. Germline values: CDR1 KGHDR, CDR2 SFDVKD. The V and J ends lost 4 bases and 5 bases respectively, with 19 bases between them.